This TCR beta chain derives from a study of blood T cell repertoires in COVID-19 (dated by TCRdb to the early 2020s). Turning to the overall study: The collaborator samples originated in the United States, Italy and Spain and spanned the acute and convalescent phases of COVID-19. The prospective study material was composed of cDNA or gDNA derived from T cells, B-cell-depleted T cells, or PBMCs. Deeply sampled blood TCRbeta repertoires from subjects exposed to, actively infected with, or recovered from COVID-19 were included in the dataset. The repertoires were released in a freely available public database intended as a resource for research on the immune response to SARS-CoV-2. Samples came from the ongoing ImmuneRACE study (first 160 participants) plus 1,254 subjects from 6 global collaborators. Sample metadata almost always included a de-identified subject ID, COVID-19 status, age in years and sex. HLA class I and class II types, where available, came from metadata supplied by the sample provider rather than from assay-based typing.

On this clone: The specificity of this receptor is unknown. No base-level quality is on record; no much larger clone is a single base apart.

The immunoSEQ Assay, a bias-controlled multiplex PCR, was used to amplify TCRbeta CDR3 regions from genomic DNA. The authors' pipeline ran thus. The number of nucleated cells in each sample was estimated from the amplification of reference gene primers within the assay. Sequence reads were collapsed and filtered to measure the absolute abundance of every unique TCRbeta CDR3 rearrangement. Productive Simpson clonality was computed per sample as the square root of Simpson's diversity index over productive rearrangements. TCRdb mirrors the immuneACCESS table, restricted to in-frame sequences. Some clones are absent from its copies; in checked studies, under half trace to an unresolved V gene, and the reason for the others is unknown. V, J and clone size were drawn from that table, and D and trimming were deduced from the DNA. The sample records approximately 140,000 clones, about 83% of which are singletons. Together, the top ten hold more than 4% of the sample.

What the authors observed across the whole study: How much clinical and demographic metadata was included differed by source and by participant, and the metadata was provided uncurated.

The CDR3 has 15 amino acids, counting the end cysteine and phenylalanine. Left in the record is the CDR3 DNA by itself, 45 bases read in frame from the first base. Via the germline V gene, CDR1 is LGHNA and CDR2 YSLEER. V is pruned by 4 bases and J by 8 bases, leaving 9 bases of the junction without a gene match. Each collaborating institution followed its own protocols to collect whole blood in K2EDTA tubes. Collaborator samples were shipped for TCRbeta analysis as frozen whole blood, isolated PBMCs, or DNA extracted from either sample type. Sequencing was performed on peripheral blood. The sequence derives from a woman between 35 and 50 years old with acute or convalescent COVID-19. In this chain, TRBV4-3 is recombined with TRBJ2-1; the junction holds 9 bases that match TRBD1. The bases read TGCGCCAGCAGCCGTGGACAGGGGCCGGTCGATGAGCAGTTCTTC. It codes for CASSRGQGPVDEQFF.